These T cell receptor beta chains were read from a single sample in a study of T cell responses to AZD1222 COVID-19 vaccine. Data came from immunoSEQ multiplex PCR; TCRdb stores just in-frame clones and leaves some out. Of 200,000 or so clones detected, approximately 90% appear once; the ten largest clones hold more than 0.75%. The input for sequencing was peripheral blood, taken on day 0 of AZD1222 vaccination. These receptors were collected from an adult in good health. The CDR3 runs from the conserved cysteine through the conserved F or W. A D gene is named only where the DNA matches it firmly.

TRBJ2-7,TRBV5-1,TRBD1,CASSLAPDRLASYEQYF,TGCGCCAGCAGCTTGGCCCCGGACAGGCTTGCCTCCTACGAGCAGTACTTC
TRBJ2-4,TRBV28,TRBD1,CASSLLGQGNIQYF,TGTGCCAGCAGTTTATTGGGACAGGGCAACATTCAGTACTTC
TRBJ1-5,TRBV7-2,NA,CASSRTGTGYSNQPQHF,TGTGCCAGCAGCCGGACTGGGACGGGATATAGCAATCAGCCCCAGCATTTT
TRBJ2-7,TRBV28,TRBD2,CASSSSGTSGNEQYF,TGTGCCAGCAGTTCCTCCGGGACTAGCGGCAACGAGCAGTACTTC
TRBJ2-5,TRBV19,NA,CASSAGWAETQYF,TGTGCCAGTAGTGCGGGATGGGCAGAGACCCAGTACTTC
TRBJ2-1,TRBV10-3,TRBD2,CAISPQLAGAGNEQFF,TGTGCCATCAGTCCACAACTAGCGGGAGCGGGTAATGAGCAGTTCTTC
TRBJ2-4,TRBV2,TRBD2,CASSSASGKNIQYF,TGTGCCAGCAGTTCGGCTAGCGGCAAAAACATTCAGTACTTC
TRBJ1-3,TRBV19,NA,CASTRTFSGNTIYF,TGTGCCAGTACGAGGACTTTCTCTGGAAACACCATATATTTT
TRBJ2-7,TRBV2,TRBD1,CASSEQGAGYEQYF,TGTGCCAGCAGTGAGCAGGGGGCCGGGTACGAGCAGTACTTC
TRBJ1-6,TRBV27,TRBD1,CASSLAGTDNSPLHF,TGTGCCAGCAGTTTAGCGGGGACAGATAATTCACCCCTCCACTTT
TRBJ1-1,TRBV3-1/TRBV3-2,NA,CASSRGDTEAFF,TGTGCCAGCAGCCGGGGAGACACTGAAGCTTTCTTT
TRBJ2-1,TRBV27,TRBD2,CASSRDGTSDNEQFF,TGTGCCAGCAGTAGAGATGGGACTAGCGACAATGAGCAGTTCTTC
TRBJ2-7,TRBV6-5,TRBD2,CASNYAGGYEQYF,TGTGCCAGCAATTATGCGGGGGGCTACGAGCAGTACTTC
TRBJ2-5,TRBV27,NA,CASSRRGLNGVETQYF,TGTGCCAGCAGCAGGCGGGGGCTCAATGGGGTAGAGACCCAGTACTTC
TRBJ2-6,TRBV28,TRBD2,CASSFLLRPVGGWTSGANVLTF,TGTGCCAGCAGTTTTCTTTTACGGCCCGTGGGGGGGTGGACCTCTGGGGCCAACGTCCTGACTTTC